This T cell receptor beta chain is drawn from a study of CD8 T cells in ankylosing spondylitis. A remark on this clonotype: Its antigen remains unknown.

TCRdb called the 5' RACE reads again in MiXCR, with one record for every CDR3 protein. Of 300,000 to 400,000 distinct CDR3 sequences in the sample, about a fifth are singletons; the top ten hold approximately 15%. Broader study findings: Ankylosing spondylitis blood appeared to be characterized by a TCR beta motif of 8 or 9 highly homologous variants. Significantly higher representation of disease-linked clones was reported for matched ankylosing spondylitis synovial fluid.

Trimming removed 5 bases at V and 0 bases at J, with 10 bases between. The CDR3 length is 15 residues. Germline V CDR1 and CDR2: MDHEN, SYDVKM. The J gene is TRBJ2-2, the V gene TRBV28, with no clear D. The sample comprised blood, either unsorted or a sorted T cell fraction (not recorded which). The receptor was derived from a male donor with ankylosing spondylitis. CDR3 sequence reads: CASSKSDSNTGELFF. CDR3 coding DNA: TGTGCCAGCAGTAAATCCGACTCGAACACCGGGGAGCTGTTTTTT. The complete variable domain, with remaining parts taken from reference TRBV28 and TRBJ2-2, reads DVKVTQSSRYLVKRTGEKVFLECVQDMDHENMFWYRQDPGLGLRLIYFSYDVKMKEKGDIPEGYSVSREKKERFSLILESASTNQTSMYLCASSKSDSNTGELFFGEGSRLTVL.